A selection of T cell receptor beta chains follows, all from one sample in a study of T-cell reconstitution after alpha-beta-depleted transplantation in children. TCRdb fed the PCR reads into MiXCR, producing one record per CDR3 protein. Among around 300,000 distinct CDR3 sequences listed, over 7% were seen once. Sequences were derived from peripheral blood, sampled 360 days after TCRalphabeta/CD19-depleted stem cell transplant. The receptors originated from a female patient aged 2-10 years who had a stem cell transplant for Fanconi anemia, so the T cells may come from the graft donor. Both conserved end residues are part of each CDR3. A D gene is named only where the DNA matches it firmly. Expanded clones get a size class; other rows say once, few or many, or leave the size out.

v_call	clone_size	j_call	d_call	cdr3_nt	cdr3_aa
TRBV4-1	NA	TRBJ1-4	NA	TGCGCCAGCAGCCAGACGGGCGCAGATAATGAAAAACTGTTTTTT	CASSQTGADNEKLFF
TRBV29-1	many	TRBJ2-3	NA	TGCAGCGTTGATGGGGGCGGACTCCGAACACTTGATACGCAGTATTTT	CSVDGGGLRTLDTQYF
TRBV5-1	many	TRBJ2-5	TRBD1	TGCGCCAGCAGCTTGGCCGGGACAGGCCAAGAGACCCAGTACTTC	CASSLAGTGQETQYF
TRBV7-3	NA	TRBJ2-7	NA	TGTGCCAGCAGCTTACCGTCCTCTTTGACGGGGTATTCCTACGAGCAGTACTTC	CASSLPSSLTGYSYEQYF
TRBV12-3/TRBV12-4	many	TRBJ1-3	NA	TGTGCCAGCAGTTTCGGGTTGGGGGGAAACACCATATATTTT	CASSFGLGGNTIYF
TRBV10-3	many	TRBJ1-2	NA	TGTGCCATCGGTTCGGGGGGTCGCGACTATGGCTACACCTTC	CAIGSGGRDYGYTF
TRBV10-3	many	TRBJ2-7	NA	TGTGCCATCAGTGACTCGATGCCGTCAATCTACGAGCAGTACTTC	CAISDSMPSIYEQYF
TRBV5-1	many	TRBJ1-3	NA	TGCGCCAGCAGCTTGGAACAGGCTGGAAACACCATATATTTT	CASSLEQAGNTIYF
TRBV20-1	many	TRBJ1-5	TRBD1	TGCAGTGCACCGTCGCCAGGGGGGAATCAGCCCCAGCATTTT	CSAPSPGGNQPQHF
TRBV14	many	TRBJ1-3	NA	TGTGCCAGCAGCCGAGGAGACAGGTGGAACACCATATATTTT	CASSRGDRWNTIYF
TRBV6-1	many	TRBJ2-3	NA	TGTGCCGTACACAGTCATATCACAGATACGCAGTATTTT	CAVHSHITDTQYF
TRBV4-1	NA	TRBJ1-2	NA	TGCGCCAGCAGCCAAGAACGAACAGCCTTATATGGCTACACCTTC	CASSQERTALYGYTF
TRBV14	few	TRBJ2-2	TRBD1	TGTGCCAGCAGCCAGTTGGAACAGGGGGCGCACGGCGGGGAGCTGTTTTTT	CASSQLEQGAHGGELFF
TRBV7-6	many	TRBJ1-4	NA	TGTGCCAGCAGCTTAAGGATGAGGCCCGCTGAAAAACTGTTTTTT	CASSLRMRPAEKLFF
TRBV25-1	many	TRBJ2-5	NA	TGTGCCAGCAGTGAATGGCACAGCCAAGAGACCCAGTACTTC	CASSEWHSQETQYF
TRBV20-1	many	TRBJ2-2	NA	TGCAGTGCTAAAACGTCGAACACCGGGGAGCTGTTTTTT	CSAKTSNTGELFF
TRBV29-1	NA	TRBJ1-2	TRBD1	TGCAGCGTTACCGGGACAGGGATGGGAGGCTACACCTTC	CSVTGTGMGGYTF
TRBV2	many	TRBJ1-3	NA	TGTGCCAGCAGTGATGGACGGATCTACTCTGGAAACACCATATATTTT	CASSDGRIYSGNTIYF
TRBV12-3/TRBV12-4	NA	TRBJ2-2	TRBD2	TGTGCCTTCAGTTTCACTAGCGGGGGGGCGATATTTACCGGGGAGCTGTTTTTT	CAFSFTSGGAIFTGELFF
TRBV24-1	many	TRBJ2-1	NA	TGTGCCACCAGTGACCCTCGGGCAGATCCTAGCTCCTACAATGAGCAGTTCTTC	CATSDPRADPSSYNEQFF
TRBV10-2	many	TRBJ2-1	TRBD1	TGCGCCAGCAGTGTGAGGGACAGGCCGGGGGATGAGCAGTTCTTC	CASSVRDRPGDEQFF
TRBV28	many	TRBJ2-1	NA	TGTGCCAGCAGTACACGGGTCACCGGGGGTGAGCAGTTCTTC	CASSTRVTGGEQFF
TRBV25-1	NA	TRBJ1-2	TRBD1	TGTGCCAGCAAGGGGGACAGAGACTATGGCTACACCTTC	CASKGDRDYGYTF
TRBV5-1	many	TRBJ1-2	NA	TGCGCCAGCAGCTTGGAGGCAGTGGGGCCCTATGGCTACACCTTC	CASSLEAVGPYGYTF
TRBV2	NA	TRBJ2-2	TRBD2	TGTGCCAGCAGAGCCGGACTAGCGGGGGGGCGGGGCACCGGGGAGCTGTTTTTT	CASRAGLAGGRGTGELFF
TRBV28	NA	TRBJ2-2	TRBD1	TGTGCCAGCAGTCTCCTGGACAGGGGAGGCGGGGAGCTGTTTTTT	CASSLLDRGGGELFF
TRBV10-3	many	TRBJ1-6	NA	TGTGCCATCAGTGAGTCCACTGGGAGCTATAATTCACCCCTCCACTTT	CAISESTGSYNSPLHF
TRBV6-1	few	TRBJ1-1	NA	TGTGCCAGCAGTGAAGTGCTGGGGACTGAAGCTTTCTTT	CASSEVLGTEAFF
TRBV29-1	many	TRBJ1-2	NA	TGCAGCGTTGGACAGGAAGGCTACACCTTC	CSVGQEGYTF
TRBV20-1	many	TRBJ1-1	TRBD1	TGCAGTGCTGGCGGGGACAGAGACAACACTGAAGCTTTCTTT	CSAGGDRDNTEAFF
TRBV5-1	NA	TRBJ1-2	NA	TGCGCCAGCAGCGCCACAGGGTCCTATGGCTACACCTTC	CASSATGSYGYTF
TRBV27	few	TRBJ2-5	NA	TGTGCCAGCAGTTCAAGAACCGGGACCCAAGAGACCCAGTACTTC	CASSSRTGTQETQYF
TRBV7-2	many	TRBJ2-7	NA	TGTGCCAGCAGCAGACAAACCGGGACAATAAGCTACGAGCAGTACTTC	CASSRQTGTISYEQYF
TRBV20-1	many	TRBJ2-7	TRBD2	TGCAGCAGCCCTAGCGGGAGGGCCTTCGAGCAGTACTTC	CSSPSGRAFEQYF
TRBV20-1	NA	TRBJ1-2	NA	TGCAGTGCTAGAGATCATGGCTACACCTTC	CSARDHGYTF
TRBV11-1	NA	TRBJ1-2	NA	TGTGCCAGCGGCTTAGAGGCGGGACTGGTCTATGGCTACACCTTC	CASGLEAGLVYGYTF
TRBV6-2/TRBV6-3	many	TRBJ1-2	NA	TGTGCCAGCAACCACCTGACTCTATCCTATGGCTACACCTTC	CASNHLTLSYGYTF
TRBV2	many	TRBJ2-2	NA	TGTGCCAGCAGTGATGGGATCCACGGGAGCGGTACCGGGGAGCTGTTTTTT	CASSDGIHGSGTGELFF
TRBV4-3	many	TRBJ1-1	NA	TGCGCCAGCAGCCAGGACATCGGAGGTGGCACTGAAGCTTTCTTT	CASSQDIGGGTEAFF
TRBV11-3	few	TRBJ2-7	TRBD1	TGTGCCAGCAGCTTGGATCTCGTCGCGGGACAGGTGTTTAAGTTTGCGGAAAGCTCCTACGAGCAGTACTTC	CASSLDLVAGQVFKFAESSYEQYF
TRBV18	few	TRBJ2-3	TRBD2	TGTGCCAGCTCACAGACTAGCGCGTATTCAGATACGCAGTATTTT	CASSQTSAYSDTQYF
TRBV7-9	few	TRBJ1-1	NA	TGTGCCAGCAGTGCCACATTATCCGGGACACAGGAAGCTTTCTTT	CASSATLSGTQEAFF
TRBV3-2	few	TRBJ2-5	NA	TGTGCCACCTGCCAGGACGACAGGGACCAAGAGACCCAGTACTTC	CATCQDDRDQETQYF
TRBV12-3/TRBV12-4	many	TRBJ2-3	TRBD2	TGTGCCAGCGCGACTAGCGGGGGGTCGGATACGCAGTATTTT	CASATSGGSDTQYF
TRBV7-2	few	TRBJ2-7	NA	TGTGCTTGCAGCTTAGGTGGACGCATAGCCTACGAGCAGTACTTC	CACSLGGRIAYEQYF
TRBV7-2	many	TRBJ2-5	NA	TGTGCCAGCAGCTTGCCTTATGAGACCCAGTACTTC	CASSLPYETQYF
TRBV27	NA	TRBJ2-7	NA	TGTGCCGAGTTCTCGGCACGGAGCTCCTACGAGCAGTACTTC	CAEFSARSSYEQYF
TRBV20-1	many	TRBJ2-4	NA	TGCAGTGCTACAATCAGGGAGGCTTGGAACATTCAGTACTTC	CSATIREAWNIQYF
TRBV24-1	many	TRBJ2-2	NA	TGTGCCACCAGTGGACTAGAGAACACCGGGGAGCTGTTTTTT	CATSGLENTGELFF
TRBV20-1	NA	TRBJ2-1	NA	TGCAGCGGAGGCCCGGCTCGGGGGCGATGGGATGAGCAGTTCTTC	CSGGPARGRWDEQFF